This T cell receptor (beta chain) was documented in a study of CD4 and CD8 cells across lung adenocarcinoma regions. TCRdb re-called the PCR reads through MiXCR, storing one row per CDR3 protein. This repertoire shows 3,000 to 4,500 distinct CDR3 sequences, approximately 57% found once; its top ten account for roughly 20%. The V gene lost 5 bases and the J gene lost 12 bases, with 32 bases spanning the gap. CDR1 is MDHEN and CDR2 is SYDVKM in the germline V gene. This CDR3 comprises 18 residues. Samples came from patients with localized non-small cell lung adenocarcinoma. The sample taken for sequencing was CD4+ T cells from the margin of a lung tumor. The sequence was obtained from a female donor with lung adenocarcinoma. The CD4 and CD8 labels of this study may be unreliable. The chain combines TRBV28 with TRBJ2-1; tentative D call: TRBD2 (7 bases). CDR3 amino acids: CASSRPWGGTFPIRRQFF. The CDR3 coding sequence is TGTGCCAGCAGTCGGCCGTGGGGGGGCACCTTCCCTATTCGTAGGCAGTTCTTC.